This entry concerns a single T cell receptor beta chain. This sample is drawn from a study of PD-L1 blockade in urothelial cancer. Time point reported: peripheral blood 6 weeks after treatment start. This CDR3 region has 11 residues. V was pared by 10 bases and J by 11 bases, with 18 bases between. Method: immunoSEQ multiplex PCR; TCRdb's copy keeps in-frame clones and lacks some. Of around 87,000 clones listed, 75% to 90% are singletons. This chain links TRBV5-3 with TRBJ1-1, with D possibly matching TRBD1 (6 bases). TRBV5-3 is known as an ORF, though its function is uncertain. The sequencing used PBMCs, collected around atezolizumab (anti-PD-L1) treatment. This receptor was identified in a man between 65 and 85 years old with urothelial cancer. The CDR3 loop reads CAPPGGATAFF. Here the CDR3 DNA reads TGTGCCCCCCCGGGGGGCGCAACTGCTTTCTTT.